This TCR beta chain originates from a study of CD8+ T cells in alopecia areata. T lymphocytes (CD4+ and CD8+) were sorted from PBMCs. Of note for this clone: The antigen is unknown.

The CDR3 has 15 residues. Per the germline V gene, CDR1 is LGHNA and CDR2 is YSLEER. V lost 3 bases to trimming and J lost 3 bases; unmatched junction nucleotides: 8. Broader study findings: Shared TCR sequences were less clear between patients than in mice, possibly partly from HLA diversity. Lesional tissue from the scalp (especially in alopecia totalis/universalis) showed higher clonality than normal scalp.

It was cDNA, reverse transcribed from extracted RNA, that served as the sequencing template. The method was immunoSEQ multiplex PCR; TCRdb's version includes in-frame clones alone and lacks a portion of them. The sample has 34,000 or so clones; 55% are singletons. The TCR comes from a human donor with alopecia areata. Sequenced material: NKG2D-high CD8+ T cells sorted from blood. This rearrangement joins TRBV4-3 to TRBJ2-7; 7 positions agree with TRBD2. The CDR3 region is CASSQGTGRVYEQYF. The CDR3 DNA reads TGCGCCAGCAGCCAGGGAACGGGGAGGGTCTACGAGCAGTACTTC.